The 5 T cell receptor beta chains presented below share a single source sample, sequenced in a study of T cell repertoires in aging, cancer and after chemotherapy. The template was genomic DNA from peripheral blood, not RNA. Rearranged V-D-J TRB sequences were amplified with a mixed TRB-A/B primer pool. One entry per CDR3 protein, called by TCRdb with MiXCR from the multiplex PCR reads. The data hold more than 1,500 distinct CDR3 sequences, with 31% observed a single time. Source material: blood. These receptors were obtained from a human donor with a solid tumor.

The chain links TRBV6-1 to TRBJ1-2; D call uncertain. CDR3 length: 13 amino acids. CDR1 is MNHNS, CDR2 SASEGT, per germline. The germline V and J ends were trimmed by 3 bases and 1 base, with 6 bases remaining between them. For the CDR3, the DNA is TGTGCCAGCAGTGAGGGCAATAACTATGGCTACACCTTC. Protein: CASSEGNNYGYTF.

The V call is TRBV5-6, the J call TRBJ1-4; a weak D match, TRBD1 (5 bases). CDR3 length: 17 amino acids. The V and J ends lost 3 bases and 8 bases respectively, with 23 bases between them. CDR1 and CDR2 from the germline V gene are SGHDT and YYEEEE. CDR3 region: CASSSRGIRQSGEKLFF. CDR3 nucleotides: TGTGCCAGCAGCTCTAGGGGAATTCGGCAGAGCGGCGAAAAACTGTTTTTT.

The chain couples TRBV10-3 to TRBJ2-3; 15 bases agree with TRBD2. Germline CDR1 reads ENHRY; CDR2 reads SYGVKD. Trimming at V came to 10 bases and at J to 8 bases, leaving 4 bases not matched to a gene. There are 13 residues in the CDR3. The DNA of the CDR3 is TGTGCCAGTCTGGGACTAGCGGGAGGTACGCAGTATTTT. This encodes CASLGLAGGTQYF.

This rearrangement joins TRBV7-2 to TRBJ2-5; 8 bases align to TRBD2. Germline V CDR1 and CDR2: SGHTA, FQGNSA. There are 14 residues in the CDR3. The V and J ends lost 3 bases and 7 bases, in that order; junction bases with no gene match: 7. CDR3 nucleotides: TGTGCCAGCAGCTTGGGCGGGAGGAGTGGGACCCAGTACTTC. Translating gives CASSLGGRSGTQYF.

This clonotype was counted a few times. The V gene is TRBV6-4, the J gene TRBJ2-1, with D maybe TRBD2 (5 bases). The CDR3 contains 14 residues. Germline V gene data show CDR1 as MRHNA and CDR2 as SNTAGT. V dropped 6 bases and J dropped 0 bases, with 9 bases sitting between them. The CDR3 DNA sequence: TGTGCCAGCAGCCTTGAGGGCTCCTACAATGAGCAGTTCTTC. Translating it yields CASSLEGSYNEQFF.